This TCR beta chain was identified in a study of blood T cell repertoires in COVID-19 (dated by TCRdb to about 2020). Concerning the study at large: Collaborator samples came from the United States, Italy and Spain and covered acute and convalescent phases of COVID-19. The material from the prospective study consisted of cDNA or gDNA derived from T cells, B-cell-depleted T cells, or PBMCs. Subjects who had been exposed to COVID-19, were actively infected with it, or had recovered from it provided the deeply sampled blood TCRbeta repertoires that made up the dataset. A freely available public database, intended as a resource for researchers studying the immune response to SARS-CoV-2, is where the repertoires were released. Samples came from the ongoing ImmuneRACE study (first 160 participants) plus 1,254 subjects from 6 global collaborators. Nearly every sample came with metadata listing a de-identified subject ID, COVID-19 status, age in years and sex. Where available, HLA class I and class II types were obtained from metadata supplied by the sample provider rather than from assay-based typing.

The full study reports these points: Clinical and demographic metadata were provided uncurated, with the amount varying by source and participant.

A second Seattle source provided samples from volunteer blood donors who had recovered from COVID-19. The collaborating institutions used their own protocols to collect whole blood in K2EDTA tubes. Collaborator samples were shipped for TCRbeta analysis as frozen whole blood, isolated PBMCs, or DNA extracted from either sample type. V and J are truncated by 11 bases and 0 bases respectively, leaving an intervening sequence of 20 bases. From cysteine to phenylalanine, the CDR3 is 16 amino acids long. Of the read, only the CDR3 DNA is kept; its 48 bases are in frame from base 1. Sequences SEHNR (CDR1) and FQNEAQ (CDR2) are obtained from the germline V gene (reference sequence). This clone was detected a few times. The antigen it binds to is not known. Base qualities are not recorded, but no much larger clone differs from it by a single base. TCRbeta CDR3 regions were amplified from genomic DNA by means of the immunoSEQ Assay, a bias-controlled multiplex PCR. The paper's data handling went like this. Nucleated cell counts per sample were estimated from amplification of reference gene primers within the assay. To quantify the absolute abundance of each unique TCRbeta CDR3 rearrangement, sequence reads were collapsed and filtered. Productive Simpson clonality was computed per sample as the square root of Simpson's diversity index over productive rearrangements. The immuneACCESS repertoire file appears here via TCRdb, limited to in-frame rearrangements. These files lack a portion of the clones; in checked studies, under half of the deficit traces to unresolved V genes, and the cause of the others is not known. The V and J calls and the clone size are those of that table, but D and trimming were determined from the DNA. The sample profile shows roughly 160,000 clones; approximately 86% of them were found once. Of the sample, just under 4% falls within the top ten clones.

The receptor was isolated from a woman aged 60-70 years who had recovered from COVID-19. The V and J genes are TRBV7-9 and TRBJ1-3; too little of a D gene remains to name it. The sample taken for sequencing was peripheral blood. The DNA reads as follows: TGTGCCGGCTCCCCTCGGGAAGGAGTCTCTGGAAACACCATATATTTT. Translated, this is CAGSPREGVSGNTIYF.